The rows below give T cell receptor beta chains drawn from one sample of a study of T-cell reconstitution after alpha-beta-depleted transplantation in children. TCRdb ran MiXCR on the PCR reads and lists one entry per CDR3 protein. The profile shows approximately 230,000 distinct CDR3 sequences, roughly 24% of them singletons. Sample: PBMCs, taken before TCRalphabeta/CD19-depleted stem cell transplant. Every receptor here comes from a girl aged 2-10 years with Fanconi anemia, due to receive a stem cell transplant. Each CDR3 is given with its conserved first and last residue. The D gene is left open where the match is weak. Rows give clone size only sometimes, using once, few, many, or a class for an expanded clone.

many	TRBD1	TRBV28	TRBJ2-7	CASSELRDSAYEQYF	TGTGCCAGCAGCGAGTTACGGGACAGCGCCTACGAGCAGTACTTC
many	-	TRBV5-1	TRBJ2-5	CASSLVSGQETQYF	TGCGCCAGCAGCTTGGTTAGCGGACAAGAGACCCAGTACTTC
-	-	TRBV20-1	TRBJ1-5	CSARGNQPQHF	TGCAGTGCTAGGGGCAATCAGCCCCAGCATTTT
-	-	TRBV7-2	TRBJ2-7	CASSESEDYTYEQYF	TGTGCCAGCAGCGAATCGGAGGACTATACCTACGAGCAGTACTTC
few	TRBD1	TRBV29-1	TRBJ2-3	CSVEGLAGGIGDTQYF	TGCAGCGTTGAAGGCCTCGCAGGGGGCATTGGAGATACGCAGTATTTT
few	TRBD1	TRBV5-1	TRBJ1-1	CASSWDRGHTEAFF	TGCGCCAGCAGCTGGGACAGGGGGCACACTGAAGCTTTCTTT
many	-	TRBV5-1	TRBJ1-2	CASSLVSAVYGYTF	TGCGCCAGCAGCTTGGTTTCCGCCGTCTATGGCTACACCTTC
many	TRBD2	TRBV29-1	TRBJ2-2	CSVALADPGTGELFF	TGCAGCGTTGCCCTAGCGGACCCAGGAACCGGGGAGCTGTTTTTT
few	-	TRBV23-1	TRBJ2-2	CASLDRPNTGELFF	TGCGCCAGCCTTGACAGGCCGAACACCGGGGAGCTGTTTTTT
-	-	TRBV7-8	TRBJ2-5	CASTPGLYSGETQYF	TGTGCCAGCACGCCGGGACTGTACTCCGGGGAGACCCAGTACTTC
many	-	TRBV20-1	TRBJ2-1	CSARGLEVYNEQFF	TGCAGTGCTAGAGGCCTCGAAGTCTACAATGAGCAGTTCTTC
-	TRBD1	TRBV6-2/TRBV6-3	TRBJ2-7	CASSRTGRYEQYF	TGTGCCAGCAGTAGGACAGGGCGCTACGAGCAGTACTTC
many	-	TRBV18	TRBJ2-3	CASSPLPAGVASTDTQYF	TGTGCCAGCTCACCACTTCCGGCTGGGGTGGCTAGCACAGATACGCAGTATTTT
-	-	TRBV7-8	TRBJ2-2	CASSRKHSGTGELFF	TGTGCCAGCAGCCGAAAACATAGCGGCACCGGGGAGCTGTTTTTT
-	-	TRBV10-3	TRBJ2-7	CAISESGRPYEQYF	TGTGCCATCAGTGAGTCGGGACGGCCGTACGAGCAGTACTTC
many	-	TRBV12-3/TRBV12-4	TRBJ2-6	CASSFPGSGANVLTF	TGTGCCAGCAGTTTCCCGGGGTCTGGGGCCAACGTCCTGACTTTC
many	TRBD2	TRBV20-1	TRBJ2-1	CSARQSDNRTSGIIFYNEQFF	TGCAGTGCTCGCCAATCCGATAACCGGACTAGCGGGATCATTTTTTACAATGAGCAGTTCTTC
few	TRBD2	TRBV5-1	TRBJ2-1	CASSYLLAEVSYNEQFF	TGCGCCAGCAGCTATCTACTAGCGGAAGTCTCCTACAATGAGCAGTTCTTC
many	TRBD2	TRBV6-1	TRBJ2-5	CARNSAGEQETQYF	TGTGCCAGGAACTCAGCGGGGGAACAAGAGACCCAGTACTTC
many	-	TRBV5-1	TRBJ2-7	CASRHETGLSRSYEQYF	TGCGCCAGCAGACACGAAACAGGGTTGTCTCGAAGCTACGAGCAGTACTTC
-	TRBD2	TRBV4-2	TRBJ2-1	CASSLSLAGGRNEQFF	TGTGCCAGCAGCCTTAGCCTAGCGGGAGGGCGCAATGAGCAGTTCTTC
many	TRBD2	TRBV5-6	TRBJ2-1	CASSAPGLAYNEQFF	TGTGCCAGCAGCGCCCCGGGACTAGCTTACAATGAGCAGTTCTTC
many	TRBD2	TRBV29-1	TRBJ2-1	CSVEGLVYNEQFF	TGCAGCGTTGAGGGACTAGTTTACAATGAGCAGTTCTTC
-	-	TRBV15	TRBJ2-2	CATSSHRRTDYAGELFF	TGTGCCACCAGCAGTCACAGGAGGACAGATTACGCCGGGGAGCTGTTTTTT
-	-	TRBV11-2	TRBJ2-7	CAITGYYYEQYF	TGTGCCATTACAGGGTACTACTACGAGCAGTACTTC
many	-	TRBV5-1	TRBJ2-7	CASSLEFPTYEQYF	TGCGCCAGCAGCTTGGAGTTCCCGACCTACGAGCAGTACTTC
-	TRBD1	TRBV29-1	TRBJ1-2	CSVGDRVPYGYTF	TGCAGCGTTGGGGACAGGGTTCCATATGGCTACACCTTC
many	-	TRBV7-2	TRBJ1-6	CASSLGISPLHF	TGTGCCAGCAGCTTAGGGATTTCACCCCTCCACTTT
-	TRBD2	TRBV20-1	TRBJ2-1	CSARGPGLAAYNEQFF	TGCAGTGCTAGAGGTCCGGGACTAGCGGCGTACAATGAGCAGTTCTTC
few	TRBD1	TRBV7-9	TRBJ2-1	CASSWGQGGVDNEQFF	TGTGCCAGCAGCTGGGGACAGGGTGGCGTAGACAATGAGCAGTTCTTC
few	-	TRBV7-9	TRBJ2-3	CASSPLVWATDTQYF	TGTGCCAGCAGCCCCTTAGTGTGGGCGACAGATACGCAGTATTTT
-	TRBD2	TRBV4-2	TRBJ2-2	CASSQDGRLADNTGELFF	TGTGCCAGCAGCCAAGATGGGAGGCTAGCGGATAACACCGGGGAGCTGTTTTTT
-	-	TRBV29-1	TRBJ2-7	CSVLEGEQYF	TGCAGCGTCCTTGAGGGCGAGCAGTACTTC
-	TRBD1	TRBV6-1	TRBJ2-1	CASSVILDRGNEQFF	TGTGCCAGCAGTGTCATCCTGGACAGGGGCAATGAGCAGTTCTTC
-	TRBD2	TRBV25-1	TRBJ2-7	CASSVTSGRSYEQYF	TGTGCCAGCAGTGTTACTAGCGGGAGGTCTTACGAGCAGTACTTC
many	-	TRBV20-1	TRBJ2-3	CSLGGAPSTDTQYF	TGCAGCCTTGGGGGGGCCCCTAGCACAGATACGCAGTATTTT